This T cell receptor beta chain was retrieved from a study of blood T cell repertoires in COVID-19. Here immunoSEQ multiplex PCR was the method, and the copy in TCRdb shows in-frame clones only, minus some. The top ten hold more than 15% of the sample, which has around 63,000 clones, about four fifths seen once. CDR1 is SGHNT and CDR2 is YYREEE in the germline V gene (reference sequence). The CDR3 has 16 amino acids. V trimming: 4 bases; J trimming: 4 bases; junction bases outside the gene matches: 11. The chain links TRBV5-4 to TRBJ2-1, with TRBD2 matching over 7 bases. Source material: peripheral blood. The source of this sequence is a man aged 60-69 years with COVID-19, enrolled during active disease. CDR3: CASSPGGEGQYNEQFF. CDR3 nucleotide sequence: TGTGCCAGCAGCCCCGGCGGGGAGGGCCAGTACAATGAGCAGTTCTTC.